Given below is one TCR beta chain in context. The CDR3 consists of 16 residues. In germline, CDR1 is ENHRY, CDR2 SYGVKD. V dropped 0 bases and J dropped 2 bases, with 12 bases sitting between them. The data belong to a study of blood T cell repertoires in COVID-19. Study context: The origin of the acute and convalescent COVID-19 samples was the United States, Italy and Spain.

The study assigned cohorts using participant-reported clinical history. Recovered participants had two consecutive negative NP/OP PCR tests, healthcare professional clearance, or symptom resolution. Profiling relied on immunoSEQ multiplex PCR, and the TCRdb table lists in-frame clones only, not all of them. The sample carries about 140,000 clones, around 79% recorded once. The receptor comes from a woman between 50 and 59 years old who had recovered from COVID-19. The genes are TRBV10-3 and TRBJ2-3; D possibly corresponds to TRBD2 (6 bases). The material sequenced was PBMCs or T cells enriched from blood (not recorded which). This CDR3 is CAISESASVNTDTQYF. CDR3 nucleotides: TGTGCCATCAGTGAGTCAGCTAGCGTTAACACAGATACGCAGTATTTT.